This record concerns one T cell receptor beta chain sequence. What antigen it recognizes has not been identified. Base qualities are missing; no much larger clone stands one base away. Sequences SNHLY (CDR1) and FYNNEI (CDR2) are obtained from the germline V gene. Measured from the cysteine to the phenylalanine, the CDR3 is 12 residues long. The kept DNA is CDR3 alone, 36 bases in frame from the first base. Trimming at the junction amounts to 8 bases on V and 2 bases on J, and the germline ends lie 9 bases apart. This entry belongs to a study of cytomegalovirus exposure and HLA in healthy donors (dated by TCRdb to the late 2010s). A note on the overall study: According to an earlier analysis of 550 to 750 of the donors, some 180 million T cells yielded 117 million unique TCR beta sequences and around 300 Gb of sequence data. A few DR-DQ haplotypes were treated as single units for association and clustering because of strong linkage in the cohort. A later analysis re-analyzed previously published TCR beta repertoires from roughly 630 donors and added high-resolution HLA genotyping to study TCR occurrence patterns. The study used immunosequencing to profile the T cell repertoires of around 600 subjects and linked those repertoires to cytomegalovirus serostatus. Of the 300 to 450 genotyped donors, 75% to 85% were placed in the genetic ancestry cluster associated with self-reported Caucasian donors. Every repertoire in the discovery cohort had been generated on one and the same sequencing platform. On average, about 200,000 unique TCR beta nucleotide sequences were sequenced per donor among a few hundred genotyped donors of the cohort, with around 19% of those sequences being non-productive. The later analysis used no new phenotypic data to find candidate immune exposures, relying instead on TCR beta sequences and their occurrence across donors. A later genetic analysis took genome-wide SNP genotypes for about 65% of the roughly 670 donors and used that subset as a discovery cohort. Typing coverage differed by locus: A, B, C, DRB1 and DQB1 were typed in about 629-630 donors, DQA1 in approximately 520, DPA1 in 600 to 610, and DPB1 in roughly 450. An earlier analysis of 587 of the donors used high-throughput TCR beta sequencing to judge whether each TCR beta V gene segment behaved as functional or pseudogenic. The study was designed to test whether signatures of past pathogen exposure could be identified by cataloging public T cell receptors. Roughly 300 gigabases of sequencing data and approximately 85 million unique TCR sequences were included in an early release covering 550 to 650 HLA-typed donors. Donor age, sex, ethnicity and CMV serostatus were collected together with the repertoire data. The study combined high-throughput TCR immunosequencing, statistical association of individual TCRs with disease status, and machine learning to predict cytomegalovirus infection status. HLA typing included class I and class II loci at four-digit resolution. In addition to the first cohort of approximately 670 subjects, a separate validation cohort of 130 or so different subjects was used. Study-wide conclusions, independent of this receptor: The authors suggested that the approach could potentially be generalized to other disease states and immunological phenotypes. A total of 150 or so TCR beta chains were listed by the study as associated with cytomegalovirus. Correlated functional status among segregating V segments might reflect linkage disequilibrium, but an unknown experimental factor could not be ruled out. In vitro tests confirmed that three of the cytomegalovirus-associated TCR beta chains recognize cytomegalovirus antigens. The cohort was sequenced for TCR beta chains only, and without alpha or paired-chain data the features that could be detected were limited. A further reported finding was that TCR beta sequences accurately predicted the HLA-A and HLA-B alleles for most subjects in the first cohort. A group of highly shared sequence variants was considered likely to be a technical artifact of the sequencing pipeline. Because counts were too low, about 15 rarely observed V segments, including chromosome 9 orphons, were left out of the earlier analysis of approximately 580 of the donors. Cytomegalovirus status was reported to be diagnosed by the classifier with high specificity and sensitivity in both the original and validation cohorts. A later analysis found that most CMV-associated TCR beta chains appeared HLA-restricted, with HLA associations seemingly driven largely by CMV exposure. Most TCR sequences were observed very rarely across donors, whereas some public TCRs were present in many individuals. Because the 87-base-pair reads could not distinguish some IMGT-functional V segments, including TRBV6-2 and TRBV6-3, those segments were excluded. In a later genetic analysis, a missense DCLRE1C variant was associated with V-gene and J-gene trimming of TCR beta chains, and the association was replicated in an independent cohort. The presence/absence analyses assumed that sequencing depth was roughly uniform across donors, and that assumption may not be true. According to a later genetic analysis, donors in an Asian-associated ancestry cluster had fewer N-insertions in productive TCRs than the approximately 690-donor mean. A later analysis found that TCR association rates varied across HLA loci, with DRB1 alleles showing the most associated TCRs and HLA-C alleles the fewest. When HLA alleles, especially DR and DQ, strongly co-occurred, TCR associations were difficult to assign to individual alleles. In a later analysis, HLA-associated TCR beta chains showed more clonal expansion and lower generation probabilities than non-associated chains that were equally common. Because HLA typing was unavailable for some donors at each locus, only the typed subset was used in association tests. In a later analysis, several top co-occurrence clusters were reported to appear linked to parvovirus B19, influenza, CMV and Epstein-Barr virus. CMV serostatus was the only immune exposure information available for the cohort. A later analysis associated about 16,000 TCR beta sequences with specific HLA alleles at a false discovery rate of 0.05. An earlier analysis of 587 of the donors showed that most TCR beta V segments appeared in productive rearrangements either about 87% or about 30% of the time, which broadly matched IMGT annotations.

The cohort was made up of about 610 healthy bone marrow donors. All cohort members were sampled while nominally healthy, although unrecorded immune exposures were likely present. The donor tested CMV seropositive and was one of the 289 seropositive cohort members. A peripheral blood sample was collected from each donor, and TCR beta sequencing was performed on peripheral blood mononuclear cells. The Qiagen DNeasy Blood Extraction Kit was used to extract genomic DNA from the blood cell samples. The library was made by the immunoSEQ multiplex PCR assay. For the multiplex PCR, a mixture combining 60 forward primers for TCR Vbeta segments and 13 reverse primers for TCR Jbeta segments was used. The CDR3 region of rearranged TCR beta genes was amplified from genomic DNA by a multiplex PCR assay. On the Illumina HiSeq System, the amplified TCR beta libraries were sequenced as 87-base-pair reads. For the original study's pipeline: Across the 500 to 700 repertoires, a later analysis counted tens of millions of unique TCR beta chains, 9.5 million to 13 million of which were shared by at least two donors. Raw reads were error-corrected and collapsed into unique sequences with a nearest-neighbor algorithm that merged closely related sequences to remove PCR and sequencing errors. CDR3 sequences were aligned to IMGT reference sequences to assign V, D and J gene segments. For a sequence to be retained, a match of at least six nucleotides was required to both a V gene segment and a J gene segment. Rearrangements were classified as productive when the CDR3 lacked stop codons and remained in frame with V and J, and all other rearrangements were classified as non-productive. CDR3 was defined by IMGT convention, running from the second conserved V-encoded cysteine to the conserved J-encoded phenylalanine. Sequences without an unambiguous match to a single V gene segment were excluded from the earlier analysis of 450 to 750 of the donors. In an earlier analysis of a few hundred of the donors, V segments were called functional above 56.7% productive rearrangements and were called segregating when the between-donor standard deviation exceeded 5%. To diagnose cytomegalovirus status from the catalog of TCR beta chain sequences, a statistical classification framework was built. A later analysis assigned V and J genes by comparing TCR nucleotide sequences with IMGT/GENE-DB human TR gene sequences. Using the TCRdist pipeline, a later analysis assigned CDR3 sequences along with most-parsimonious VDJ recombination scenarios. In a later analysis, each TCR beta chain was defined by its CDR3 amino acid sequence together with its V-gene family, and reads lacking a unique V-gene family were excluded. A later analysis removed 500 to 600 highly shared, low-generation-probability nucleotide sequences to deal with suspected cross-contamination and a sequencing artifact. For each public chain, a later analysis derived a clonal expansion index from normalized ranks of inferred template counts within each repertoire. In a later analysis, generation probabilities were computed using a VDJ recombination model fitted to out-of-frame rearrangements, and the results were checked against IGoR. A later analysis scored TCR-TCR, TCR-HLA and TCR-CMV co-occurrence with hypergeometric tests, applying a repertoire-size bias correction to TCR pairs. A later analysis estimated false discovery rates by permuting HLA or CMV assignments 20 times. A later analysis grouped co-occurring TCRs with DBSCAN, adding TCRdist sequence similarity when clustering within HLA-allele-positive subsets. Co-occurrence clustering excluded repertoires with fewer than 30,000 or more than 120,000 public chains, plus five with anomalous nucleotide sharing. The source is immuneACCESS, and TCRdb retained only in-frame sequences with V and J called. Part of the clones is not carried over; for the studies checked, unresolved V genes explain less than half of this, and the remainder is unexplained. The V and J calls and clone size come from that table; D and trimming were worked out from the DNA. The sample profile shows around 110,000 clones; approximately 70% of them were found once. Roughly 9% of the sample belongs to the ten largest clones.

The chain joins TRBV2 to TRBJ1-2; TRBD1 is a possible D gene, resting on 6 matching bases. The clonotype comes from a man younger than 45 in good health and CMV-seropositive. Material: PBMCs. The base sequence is TGTGCCAGCGTTAGGGGGAACTATGGCTACACCTTC. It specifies CASVRGNYGYTF.